One sample yielded the 11 T cell receptor beta chains listed below, sequenced in a study of radiotherapy plus CTLA-4 blockade in lung cancer. Measured with immunoSEQ multiplex PCR; TCRdb has only the in-frame clones, and not every one. The sample holds some 110,000 clones, 78% seen once. Specimen: peripheral blood, collected from a patient treated with radiotherapy plus ipilimumab. The source is a human donor with non-small cell lung cancer who had a partial response to radiotherapy plus ipilimumab.

This clone turned up a few times. This chain connects TRBV11-1 to TRBJ1-1; the D gene is possibly TRBD1 (5 bases). CDR1 and CDR2 (germline): SGHAT, FQDESV (reference sequence). Trimming pared 2 bases from V and 4 bases from J, leaving 11 bases between. The CDR3 covers 14 residues. CDR3 sequence: CASSLQEGSTEAFF. The CDR3 nucleotides read TGTGCCAGCAGCTTACAGGAGGGGAGCACTGAAGCTTTCTTT.

This chain links TRBV7-8 with TRBJ2-7, with a tentative D call TRBD2 (6 bases). The germline V and J ends were trimmed by 4 bases and 6 bases, with 13 bases remaining between them. Germline lookup yields CDR1 SGHVS and CDR2 FQNEAQ. The CDR3 runs 13 residues. The CDR3 spells CASSSGRRGEQYF. The CDR3 bases are TGTGCCAGCAGCTCGGGACGGAGGGGCGAGCAGTACTTC.

In its sample, this clone was seen once. V and J are TRBV6-1 and TRBJ1-1, with 10 bases matching TRBD1. CDR3 length: 14 residues. Germline lookup yields CDR1 MNHNS and CDR2 SASEGT. J gave up 4 bases and V 4 bases, and 3 bases lay outside the gene matches. The CDR3 spells CASSGGTGATEAFF. As DNA, the CDR3 is TGTGCCAGCAGTGGGGGGACAGGGGCCACTGAAGCTTTCTTT.

This clone is categorized as medium-sized (0.01 to 0.1%). Other DNA sequences in this sample translate to the same CDR3. The CDR3 region is CASSLGVEKLFF. The CDR3 DNA reads TGTGCCAGCAGCTTAGGCGTAGAAAAACTGTTTTTT. This sequence joins TRBV7-9 and TRBJ1-4; D unclear. V gave up 1 base and J gave up 8 bases, with 5 bases separating them. Germline lookup yields CDR1 SEHNR and CDR2 FQNEAQ (reference sequence). The CDR3 sequence is 12 residues long.

The V and J genes are TRBV5-4 and TRBJ2-2; 7 nucleotides line up with TRBD1. V lost 2 bases, J lost 4 bases, and 5 bases stayed unmatched. Germline CDR1 reads SGHNT; CDR2 reads YYREEE (reference sequence). CDR3 size: 15 residues. CDR3 bases: TGTGCCAGCAGCTTAGACAGGGCCTTCACCGGGGAGCTGTTTTTT. Protein: CASSLDRAFTGELFF.

This clone was picked up a small number of times. J is TRBJ1-4 and V is TRBV11-2; TRBD1 agrees at 9 bases. The ends lost 4 bases at V and 8 bases at J; junction bases unmatched: 5. Germline V gene lookup returns CDR1 SGHAT and CDR2 FQNNGV. The CDR3 has 14 amino acids. This CDR3 reads CASSSGTGPEKLFF. CDR3 nucleotides: TGTGCCAGCAGCTCCGGGACAGGGCCCGAAAAACTGTTTTTT.

This chain joins TRBV28 and TRBJ2-5, with TRBD1 identical over 7 bases. Germline loops: CDR1 MDHEN, CDR2 SYDVKM. J gave up 5 bases and V 6 bases, and 6 bases lay outside the gene matches. This CDR3 is built from 13 residues. CDR3 sequence: CASSRQGAETQYF. In nucleotides, the CDR3 is TGTGCCAGCAGCCGACAGGGCGCGGAGACCCAGTACTTC.

This chain links TRBV10-2 with TRBJ2-1; the match to TRBD2 covers 11 bases. Germline V gene data show CDR1 as WSHSY and CDR2 as SAAADI. This CDR3 spans 17 amino acids. J gave up 0 bases and V 6 bases, and 7 bases lay outside the gene matches. The CDR3 nucleotides read TGCGCCAGCAGGGGGACTAGCGGTCTTAGCTCCTACAATGAGCAGTTCTTC. This encodes CASRGTSGLSSYNEQFF.

The DNA of the CDR3 is TGTGCCAGCAGTTACCCTCCGCAGTTTTCACCCCTCCACTTT. Translating gives CASSYPPQFSPLHF. The V and J genes are TRBV6-5 and TRBJ1-6; D uncertain. CDR1 and CDR2 (germline): MNHEY, SVGAGI. The V end was cut by 2 bases, the J end by 9 bases, with 11 bases between. The CDR3 contains 14 residues.

V and J are TRBV18 and TRBJ2-1; 10 bases agree with TRBD2. The CDR3 has 16 residues. Per the germline V gene, CDR1 is KGHSH and CDR2 is LQKENI. The ends lost 5 bases at V and 8 bases at J; junction bases unmatched: 12. Here the CDR3 DNA reads TGTGCCAGCTCAGCGGCTAGCGGGAGTCTTTTCCATGAGCAGTTCTTC. Protein product: CASSAASGSLFHEQFF. The whole variable domain, remainder taken from reference TRBV18 and TRBJ2-1, is NAGVMQNPRHLVRRRGQEARLRCSPMKGHSHVYWYRQLPEEGLKFMVYLQKENIIDESGMPKERFSAEFPKEGPSILRIQQVVRGDSAAYFCASSAASGSLFHEQFFGPGTRLTVL.

The V and J genes are TRBV5-1 and TRBJ2-1; 10 nucleotides match TRBD1. The CDR3 covers 14 residues. CDR1 and CDR2 from the germline V gene are SGHRS and YFSETQ. The ends lost 3 bases at V and 7 bases at J; junction bases unmatched: 4. The CDR3 nucleotides read TGCGCCAGCAGCTCGACAGGGGGCTTTAATGAGCAGTTCTTC. It yields the protein CASSSTGGFNEQFF.